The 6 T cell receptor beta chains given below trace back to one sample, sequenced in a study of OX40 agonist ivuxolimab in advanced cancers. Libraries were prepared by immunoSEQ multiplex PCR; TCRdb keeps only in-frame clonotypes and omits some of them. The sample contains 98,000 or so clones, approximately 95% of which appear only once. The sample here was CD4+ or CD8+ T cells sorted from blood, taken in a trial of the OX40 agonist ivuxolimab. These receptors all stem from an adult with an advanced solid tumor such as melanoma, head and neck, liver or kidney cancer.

CDR3 amino acids: CASSALQGEQETQYF. The CDR3 nucleotides read TGTGCCAGCTCAGCCTTACAGGGGGAACAAGAGACCCAGTACTTC. J is TRBJ2-5 and V is TRBV18, with 8 positions matching TRBD1. Trimming took 5 bases from V and 2 from J; bases not matched to a gene: 7. Germline V gives CDR1 KGHSH, CDR2 LQKENI. CDR3 size: 15 residues.

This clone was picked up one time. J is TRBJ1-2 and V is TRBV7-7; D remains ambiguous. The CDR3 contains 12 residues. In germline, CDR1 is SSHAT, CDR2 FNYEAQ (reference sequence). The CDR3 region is CASPTPPYGYTF. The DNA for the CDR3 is TGTGCTAGTCCTACTCCCCCCTATGGCTACACCTTC.

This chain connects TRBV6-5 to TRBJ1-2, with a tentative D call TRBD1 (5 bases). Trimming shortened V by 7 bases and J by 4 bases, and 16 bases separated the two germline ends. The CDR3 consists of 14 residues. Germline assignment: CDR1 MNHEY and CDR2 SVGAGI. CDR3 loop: CASTSWDLSYGYTF. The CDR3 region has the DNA TGTGCCAGCACCTCCTGGGACCTCAGCTATGGCTACACCTTC.

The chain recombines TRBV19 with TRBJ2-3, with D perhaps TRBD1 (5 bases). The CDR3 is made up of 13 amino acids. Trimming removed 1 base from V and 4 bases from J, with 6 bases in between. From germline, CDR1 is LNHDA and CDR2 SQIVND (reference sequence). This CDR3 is CASSIGGADTQYF. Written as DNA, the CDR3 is TGTGCCAGTAGTATAGGGGGCGCAGATACGCAGTATTTT.

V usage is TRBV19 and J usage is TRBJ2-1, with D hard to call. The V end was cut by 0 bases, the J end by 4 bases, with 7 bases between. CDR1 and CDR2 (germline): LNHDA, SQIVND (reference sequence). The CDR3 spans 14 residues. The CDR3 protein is CASSIEGSYNEQFF. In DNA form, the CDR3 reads TGTGCCAGTAGTATAGAGGGCAGTTACAATGAGCAGTTCTTC. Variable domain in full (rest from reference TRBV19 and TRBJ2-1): DGGITQSPKYLFRKEGQNVTLSCEQNLNHDAMYWYRQDPGQGLRLIYYSQIVNDFQKGDIAEGYSVSREKKESFPLTVTSAQKNPTAFYLCASSIEGSYNEQFFGPGTRLTVL.

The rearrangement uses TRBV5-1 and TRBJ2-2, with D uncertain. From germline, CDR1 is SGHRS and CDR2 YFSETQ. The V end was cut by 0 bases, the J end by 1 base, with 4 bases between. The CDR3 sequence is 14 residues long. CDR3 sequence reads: CASSLGRNTGELFF. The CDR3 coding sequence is TGCGCCAGCAGCTTGGGTCGGAACACCGGGGAGCTGTTTTTT.